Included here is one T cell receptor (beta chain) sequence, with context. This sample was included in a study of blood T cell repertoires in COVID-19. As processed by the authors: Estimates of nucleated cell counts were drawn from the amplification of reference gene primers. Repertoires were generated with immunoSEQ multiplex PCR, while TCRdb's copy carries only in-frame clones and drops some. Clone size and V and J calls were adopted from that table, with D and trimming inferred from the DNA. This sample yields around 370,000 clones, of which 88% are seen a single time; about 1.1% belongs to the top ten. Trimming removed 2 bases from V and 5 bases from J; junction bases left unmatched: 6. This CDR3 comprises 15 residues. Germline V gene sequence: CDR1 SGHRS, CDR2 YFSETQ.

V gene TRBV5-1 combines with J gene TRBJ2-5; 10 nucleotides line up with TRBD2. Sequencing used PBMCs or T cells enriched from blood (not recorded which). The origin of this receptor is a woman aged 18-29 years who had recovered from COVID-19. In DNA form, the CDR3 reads TGCGCCAGCAGCTTCGGTACTAGCGGGGTGGAGACCCAGTACTTC. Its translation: CASSFGTSGVETQYF.